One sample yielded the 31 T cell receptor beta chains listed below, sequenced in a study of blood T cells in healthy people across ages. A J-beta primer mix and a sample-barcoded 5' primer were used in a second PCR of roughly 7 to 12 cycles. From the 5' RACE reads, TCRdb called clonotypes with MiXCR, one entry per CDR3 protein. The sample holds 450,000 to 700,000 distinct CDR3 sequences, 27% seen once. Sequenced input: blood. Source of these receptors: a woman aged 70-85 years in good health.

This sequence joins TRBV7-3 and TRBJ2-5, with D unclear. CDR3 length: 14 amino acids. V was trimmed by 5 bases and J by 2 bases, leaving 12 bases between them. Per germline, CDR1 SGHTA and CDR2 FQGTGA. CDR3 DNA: TGTGCCAGCAGCCTTAATATGGGACAAGAGACCCAGTACTTC. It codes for CASSLNMGQETQYF.

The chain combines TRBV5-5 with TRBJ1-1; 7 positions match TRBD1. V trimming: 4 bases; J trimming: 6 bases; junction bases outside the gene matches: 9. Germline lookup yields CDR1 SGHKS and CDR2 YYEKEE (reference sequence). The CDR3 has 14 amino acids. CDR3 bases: TGTGCCAGCAGCCTGACAGGGTTAGGTGCTGAAGCTTTCTTT. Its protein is CASSLTGLGAEAFF.

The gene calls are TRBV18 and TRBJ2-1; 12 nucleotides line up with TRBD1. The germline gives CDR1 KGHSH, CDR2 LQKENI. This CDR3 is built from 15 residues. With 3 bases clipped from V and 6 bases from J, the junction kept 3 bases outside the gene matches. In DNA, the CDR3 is TGTGCCAGCTCACCCAGGGACAGGGGGCCCAATGAGCAGTTCTTC. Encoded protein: CASSPRDRGPNEQFF.

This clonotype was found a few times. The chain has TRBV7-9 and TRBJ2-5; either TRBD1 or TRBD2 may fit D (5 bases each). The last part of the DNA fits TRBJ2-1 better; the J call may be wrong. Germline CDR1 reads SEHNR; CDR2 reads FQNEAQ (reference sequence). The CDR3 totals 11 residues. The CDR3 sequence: CASTDGAEQFF. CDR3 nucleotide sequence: TGTGCCAGCACCGACGGGGCCGAGCAGTTCTTC.

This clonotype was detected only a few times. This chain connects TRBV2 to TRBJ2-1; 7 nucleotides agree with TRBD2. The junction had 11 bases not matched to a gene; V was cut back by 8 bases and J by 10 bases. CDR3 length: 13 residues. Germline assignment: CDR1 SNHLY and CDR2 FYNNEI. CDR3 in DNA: TGTGCCAGCGGATCGACCAGGGAGGGGGAGCAGTTCTTC. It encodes CASGSTREGEQFF.

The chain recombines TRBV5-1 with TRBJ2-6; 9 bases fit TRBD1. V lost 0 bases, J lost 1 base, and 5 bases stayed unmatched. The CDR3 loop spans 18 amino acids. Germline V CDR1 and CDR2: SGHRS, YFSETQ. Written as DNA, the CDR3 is TGCGCCAGCAGCTTGGACGGGACAGGGCCTTCTGGGGCCAACGTCCTGACTTTC. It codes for CASSLDGTGPSGANVLTF.

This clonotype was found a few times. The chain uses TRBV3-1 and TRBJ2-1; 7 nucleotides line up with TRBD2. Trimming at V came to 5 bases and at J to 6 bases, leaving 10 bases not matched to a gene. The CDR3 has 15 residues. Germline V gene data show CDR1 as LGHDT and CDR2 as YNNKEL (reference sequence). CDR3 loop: CASSERWAGVNEQFF. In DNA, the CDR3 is TGTGCCAGCAGCGAACGATGGGCGGGGGTCAATGAGCAGTTCTTC.

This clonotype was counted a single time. Here the CDR3 reads CASSLYAGKQETQYF. In DNA form, the CDR3 reads TGTGCCAGCAGCTTATATGCGGGCAAGCAAGAGACCCAGTACTTC. The J gene is TRBJ2-5, the V gene TRBV7-9, with D possibly TRBD2 on 5 matching bases. The germline V gene has CDR1 SEHNR and CDR2 FQNEAQ (reference sequence). This CDR3 contains 15 residues. The V end was cut by 2 bases, the J end by 2 bases, with 12 bases between.

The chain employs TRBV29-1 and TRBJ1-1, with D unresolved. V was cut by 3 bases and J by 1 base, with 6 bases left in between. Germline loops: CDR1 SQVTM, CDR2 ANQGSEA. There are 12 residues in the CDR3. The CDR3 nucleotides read TGCAGCGTTGAGGCAGGGAACACTGAAGCTTTCTTT. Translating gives CSVEAGNTEAFF.

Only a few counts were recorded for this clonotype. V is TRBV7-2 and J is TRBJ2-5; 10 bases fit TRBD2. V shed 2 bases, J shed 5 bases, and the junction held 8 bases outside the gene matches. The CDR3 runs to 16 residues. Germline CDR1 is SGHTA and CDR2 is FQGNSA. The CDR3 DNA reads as TGTGCCAGCAGCTTAAGTGCTAGCGGGGGTGGTGAGACCCAGTACTTC. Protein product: CASSLSASGGGETQYF.

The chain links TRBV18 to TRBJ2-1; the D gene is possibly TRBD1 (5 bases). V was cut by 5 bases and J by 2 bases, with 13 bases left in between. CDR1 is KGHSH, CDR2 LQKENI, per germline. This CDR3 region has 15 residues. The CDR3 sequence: CASSNDRFPYNEQFF. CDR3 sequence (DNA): TGTGCCAGCTCAAACGACAGATTCCCCTACAATGAGCAGTTCTTC. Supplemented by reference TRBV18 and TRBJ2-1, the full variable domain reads NAGVMQNPRHLVRRRGQEARLRCSPMKGHSHVYWYRQLPEEGLKFMVYLQKENIIDESGMPKERFSAEFPKEGPSILRIQQVVRGDSAAYFCASSNDRFPYNEQFFGPGTRLTVL.

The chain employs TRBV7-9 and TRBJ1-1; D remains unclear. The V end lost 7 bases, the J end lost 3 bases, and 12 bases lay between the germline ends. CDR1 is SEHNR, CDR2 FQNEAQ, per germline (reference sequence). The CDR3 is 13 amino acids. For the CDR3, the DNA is TGTGCCAGCACCAAAGAGGTGGACACTGAAGCTTTCTTT. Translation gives CASTKEVDTEAFF.

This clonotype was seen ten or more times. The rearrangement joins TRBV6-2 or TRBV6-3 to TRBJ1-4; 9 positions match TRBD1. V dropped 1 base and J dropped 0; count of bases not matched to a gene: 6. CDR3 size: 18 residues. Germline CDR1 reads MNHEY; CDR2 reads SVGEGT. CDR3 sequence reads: CASSYLQGAWTTNEKLFF. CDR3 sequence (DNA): TGTGCCAGCAGTTACTTACAGGGGGCTTGGACAACTAATGAAAAACTGTTTTTT.

CDR3 nucleotides: TGTGCCAGCAGCCAAATGGACCGGGGCCGTGGAGATACGCAGTATTTT. Its translation is CASSQMDRGRGDTQYF. The rearrangement links TRBV3-1 to TRBJ2-3; D possibly uses TRBD1 or TRBD2 (5 bases each). Germline CDR1 reads LGHDT; CDR2 reads YNNKEL (reference sequence). V shed 2 bases and J shed 5 bases, with 17 bases lying between them. CDR3 size: 16 residues.

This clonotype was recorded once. CDR3 protein: CATSGGQGSYNEQFF. Here the CDR3 DNA reads TGTGCCACCAGTGGAGGCCAGGGCTCCTACAATGAGCAGTTCTTC. The chain uses TRBV24-1 and TRBJ2-1; D might be TRBD1 (5 bases). The V end was cut by 5 bases, the J end by 0 bases, with 10 bases between. This CDR3 is built from 15 residues. Looked up from germline, CDR1 is KGHDR and CDR2 is SFDVKD.

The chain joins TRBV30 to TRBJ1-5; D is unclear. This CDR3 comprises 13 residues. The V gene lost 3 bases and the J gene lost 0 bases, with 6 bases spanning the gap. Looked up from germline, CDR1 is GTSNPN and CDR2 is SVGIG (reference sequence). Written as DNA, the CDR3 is TGTGCCTGGAGCCCTCATAGCAATCAGCCCCAGCATTTT. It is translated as CAWSPHSNQPQHF.

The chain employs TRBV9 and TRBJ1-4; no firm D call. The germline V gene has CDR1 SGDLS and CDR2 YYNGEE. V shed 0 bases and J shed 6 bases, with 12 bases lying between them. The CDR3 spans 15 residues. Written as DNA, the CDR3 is TGTGCCAGCAGCGTAGTGGGAGGAACCGATGAAAAACTGTTTTTT. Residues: CASSVVGGTDEKLFF. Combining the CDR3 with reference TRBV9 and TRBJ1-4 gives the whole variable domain DSGVTQTPKHLITATGQRVTLRCSPRSGDLSVYWYQQSLDQGLQFLIQYYNGEERAKGNILERFSAQQFPDLHSELNLSSLELGDSALYFCASSVVGGTDEKLFFGSGTQLSVL.

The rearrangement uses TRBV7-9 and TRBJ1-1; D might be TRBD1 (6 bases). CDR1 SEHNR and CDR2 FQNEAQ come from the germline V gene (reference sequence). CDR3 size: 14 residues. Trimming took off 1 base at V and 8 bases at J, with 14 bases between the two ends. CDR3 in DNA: TGTGCCAGCAGCTTAGGGACAGCTCTGACAGAAGCTTTCTTT. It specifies CASSLGTALTEAFF. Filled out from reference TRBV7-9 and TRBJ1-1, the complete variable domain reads DTGVSQNPRHKITKRGQNVTFRCDPISEHNRLYWYRQTLGQGPEFLTYFQNEAQLEKSRLLSDRFSAERPKGSFSTLEIQRTEQGDSAMYLCASSLGTALTEAFFGQGTRLTVV.

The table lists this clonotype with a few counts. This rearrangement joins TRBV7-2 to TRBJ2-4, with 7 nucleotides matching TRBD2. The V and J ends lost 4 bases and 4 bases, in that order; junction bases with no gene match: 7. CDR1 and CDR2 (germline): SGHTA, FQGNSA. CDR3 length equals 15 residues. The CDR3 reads CASSSIRLAKNIQYF. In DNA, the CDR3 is TGTGCCAGCAGCTCGATCAGACTAGCTAAAAACATTCAGTACTTC.

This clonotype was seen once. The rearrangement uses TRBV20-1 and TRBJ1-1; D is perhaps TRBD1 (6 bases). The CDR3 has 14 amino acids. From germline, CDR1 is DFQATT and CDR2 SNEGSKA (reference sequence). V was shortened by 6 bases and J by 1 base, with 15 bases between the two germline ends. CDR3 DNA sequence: TGCAGTGCCTACTTGGGGGGCCCGAACACTGAAGCTTTCTTT. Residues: CSAYLGGPNTEAFF.

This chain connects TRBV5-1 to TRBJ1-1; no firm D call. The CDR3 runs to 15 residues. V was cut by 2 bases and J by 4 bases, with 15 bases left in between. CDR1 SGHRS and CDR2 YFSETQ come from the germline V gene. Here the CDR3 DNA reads TGCGCCAGCAGCTTTTTCTCGGAGGGTGGCACTGAAGCTTTCTTT. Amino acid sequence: CASSFFSEGGTEAFF. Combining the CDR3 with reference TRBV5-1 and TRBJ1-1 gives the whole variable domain KAGVTQTPRYLIKTRGQQVTLSCSPISGHRSVSWYQQTPGQGLQFLFEYFSETQRNKGNFPGRFSGRQFSNSRSEMNVSTLELGDSALYLCASSFFSEGGTEAFFGQGTRLTVV.

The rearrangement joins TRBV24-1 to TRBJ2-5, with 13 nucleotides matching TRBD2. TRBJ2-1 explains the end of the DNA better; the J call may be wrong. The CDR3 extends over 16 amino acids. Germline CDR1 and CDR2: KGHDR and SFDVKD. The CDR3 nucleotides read TGTGCCACCGGCACTAGCGGGGGGGCCGGTTTGAATGAGCAGTTCTTC. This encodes CATGTSGGAGLNEQFF.

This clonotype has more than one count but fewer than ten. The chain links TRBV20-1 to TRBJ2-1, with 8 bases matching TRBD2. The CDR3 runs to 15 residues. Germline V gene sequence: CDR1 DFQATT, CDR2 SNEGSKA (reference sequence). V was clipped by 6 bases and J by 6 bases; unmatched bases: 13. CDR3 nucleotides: TGCAGTGCCAACCCGGGGGGGGTTAGGTTCAATGAGCAGTTCTTC. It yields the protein CSANPGGVRFNEQFF.

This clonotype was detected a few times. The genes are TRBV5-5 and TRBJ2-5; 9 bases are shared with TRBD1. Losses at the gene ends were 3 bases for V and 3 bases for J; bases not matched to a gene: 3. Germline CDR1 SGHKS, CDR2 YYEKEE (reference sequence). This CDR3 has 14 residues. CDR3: CASSSRQGEETQYF. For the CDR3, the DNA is TGTGCCAGCAGCTCTCGACAGGGGGAAGAGACCCAGTACTTC.

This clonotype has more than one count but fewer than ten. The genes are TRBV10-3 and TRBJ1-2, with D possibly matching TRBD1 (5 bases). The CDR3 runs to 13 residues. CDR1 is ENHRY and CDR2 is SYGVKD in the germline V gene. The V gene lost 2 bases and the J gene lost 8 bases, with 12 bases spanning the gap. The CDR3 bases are TGTGCCATCAGTGAGACAATGGGGGACGGCTACACCTTC. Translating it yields CAISETMGDGYTF.

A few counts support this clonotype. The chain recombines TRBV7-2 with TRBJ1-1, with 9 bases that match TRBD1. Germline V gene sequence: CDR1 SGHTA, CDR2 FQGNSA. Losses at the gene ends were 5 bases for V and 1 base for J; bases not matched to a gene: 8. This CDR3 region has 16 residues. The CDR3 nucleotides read TGTGCCAGCAGCCGAACAGGGGGCTCGGGGAACACTGAAGCTTTCTTT. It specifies CASSRTGGSGNTEAFF.

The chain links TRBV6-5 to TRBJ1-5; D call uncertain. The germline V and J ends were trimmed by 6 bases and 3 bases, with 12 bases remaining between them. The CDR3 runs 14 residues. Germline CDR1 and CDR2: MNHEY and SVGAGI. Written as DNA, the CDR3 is TGTGCCAGCAGCCACGGTATAAACAATCAGCCCCAGCATTTT. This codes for CASSHGINNQPQHF.

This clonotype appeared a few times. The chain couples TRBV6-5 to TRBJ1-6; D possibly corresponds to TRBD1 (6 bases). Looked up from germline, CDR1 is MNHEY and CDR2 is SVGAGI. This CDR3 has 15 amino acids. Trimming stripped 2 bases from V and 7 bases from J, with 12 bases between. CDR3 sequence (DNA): TGTGCCAGCAGTTACGACAGGTCGAGGAATTCACCCCTCCACTTT. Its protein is CASSYDRSRNSPLHF.

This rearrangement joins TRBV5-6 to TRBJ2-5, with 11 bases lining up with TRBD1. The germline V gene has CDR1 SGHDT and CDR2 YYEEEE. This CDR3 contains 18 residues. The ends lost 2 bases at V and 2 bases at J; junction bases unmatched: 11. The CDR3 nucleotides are TGTGCCAGCAGCTTCCAGGACAGGGGGCCCGACTCACAAGAGACCCAGTACTTC. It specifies CASSFQDRGPDSQETQYF.

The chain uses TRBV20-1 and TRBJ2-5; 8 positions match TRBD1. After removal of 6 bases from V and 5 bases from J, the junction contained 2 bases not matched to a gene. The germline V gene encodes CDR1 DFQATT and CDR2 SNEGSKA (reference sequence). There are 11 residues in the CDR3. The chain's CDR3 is CSAWTGETQYF. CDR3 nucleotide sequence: TGCAGTGCATGGACAGGGGAGACCCAGTACTTC.

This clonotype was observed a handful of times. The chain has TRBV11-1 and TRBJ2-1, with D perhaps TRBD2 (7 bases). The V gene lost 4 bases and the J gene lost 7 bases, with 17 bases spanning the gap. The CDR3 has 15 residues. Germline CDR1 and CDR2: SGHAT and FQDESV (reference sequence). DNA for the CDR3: TGTGCCAGCAGCTCTGAGGGGGGGATATGGAATGAGCAGTTCTTC. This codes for CASSSEGGIWNEQFF.